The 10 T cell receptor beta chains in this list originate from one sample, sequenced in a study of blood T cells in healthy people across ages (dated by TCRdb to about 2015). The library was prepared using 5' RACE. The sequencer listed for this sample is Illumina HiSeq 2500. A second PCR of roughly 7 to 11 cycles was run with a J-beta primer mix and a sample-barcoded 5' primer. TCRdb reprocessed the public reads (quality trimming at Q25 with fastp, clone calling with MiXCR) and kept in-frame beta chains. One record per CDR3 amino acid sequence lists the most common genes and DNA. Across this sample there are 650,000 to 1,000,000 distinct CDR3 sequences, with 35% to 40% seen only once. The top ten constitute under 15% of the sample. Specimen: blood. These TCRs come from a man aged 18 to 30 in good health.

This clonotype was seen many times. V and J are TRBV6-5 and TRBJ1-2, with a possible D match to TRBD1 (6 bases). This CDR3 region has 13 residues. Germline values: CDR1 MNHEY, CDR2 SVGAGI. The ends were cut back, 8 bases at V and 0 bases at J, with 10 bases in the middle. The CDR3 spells CASGGLANYGYTF. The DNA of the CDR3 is TGTGCCAGCGGGGGGCTAGCTAACTATGGCTACACCTTC.

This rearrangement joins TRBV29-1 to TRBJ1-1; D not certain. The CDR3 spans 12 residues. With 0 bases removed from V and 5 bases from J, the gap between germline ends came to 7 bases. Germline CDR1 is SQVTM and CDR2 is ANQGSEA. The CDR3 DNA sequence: TGCAGCGTTGAAGATCCTGGGACTGAAGCTTTCTTT. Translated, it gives CSVEDPGTEAFF.

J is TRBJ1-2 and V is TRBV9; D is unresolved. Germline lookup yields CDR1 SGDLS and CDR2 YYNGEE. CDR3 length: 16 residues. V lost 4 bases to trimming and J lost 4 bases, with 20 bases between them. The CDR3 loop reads CASSSAETVEGYGYTF. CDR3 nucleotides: TGTGCCAGCAGCTCAGCTGAGACTGTTGAAGGCTATGGCTACACCTTC.

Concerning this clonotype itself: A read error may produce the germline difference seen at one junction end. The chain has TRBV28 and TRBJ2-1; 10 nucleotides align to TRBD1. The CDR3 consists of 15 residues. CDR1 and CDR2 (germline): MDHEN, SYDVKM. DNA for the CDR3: TGTGTCAGCAGCCTCGGGGACAGGGGTTCAGAGACCCAGTTCTTC. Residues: CVSSLGDRGSETQFF. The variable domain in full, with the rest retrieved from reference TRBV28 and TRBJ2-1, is DVKVTQSSRYLVKRTGEKVFLECVQDMDHENMFWYRQDPGLGLRLIYFSYDVKMKEKGDIPEGYSVSREKKERFSLILESASTNQTSMYLCVSSLGDRGSETQFFGPGTRLTVL.

CDR3 region: CASNDWAGGANTEAFF. CDR3 nucleotide sequence: TGTGCCAGCAATGATTGGGCAGGGGGGGCGAACACTGAAGCTTTCTTT. The chain couples TRBV6-1 to TRBJ1-1; TRBD1 agrees at 7 bases. Germline V gene lookup returns CDR1 MNHNS and CDR2 SASEGT. The trim removed 7 bases at V and 1 base at J, leaving 12 bases unmatched. CDR3 length: 16 residues.

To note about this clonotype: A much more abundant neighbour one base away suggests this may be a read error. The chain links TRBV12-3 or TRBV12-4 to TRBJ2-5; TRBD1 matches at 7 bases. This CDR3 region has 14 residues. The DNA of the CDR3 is TGTGCCAGCAGTCGTGGGACAGTTCAAGAGGCCCAGTACTTC. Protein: CASSRGTVQEAQYF.

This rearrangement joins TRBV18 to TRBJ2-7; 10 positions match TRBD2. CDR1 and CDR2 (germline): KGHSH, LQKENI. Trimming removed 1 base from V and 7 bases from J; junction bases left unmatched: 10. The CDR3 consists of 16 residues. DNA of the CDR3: TGTGCCAGCTCACCACGGGCTAGCGGGGGACAAGGGGAGCAGTACTTC. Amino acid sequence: CASSPRASGGQGEQYF.

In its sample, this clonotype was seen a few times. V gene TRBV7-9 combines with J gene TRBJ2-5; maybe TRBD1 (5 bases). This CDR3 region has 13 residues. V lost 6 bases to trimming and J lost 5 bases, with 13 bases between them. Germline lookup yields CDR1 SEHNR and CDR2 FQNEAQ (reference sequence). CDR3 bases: TGTGCCAGCAGTTCTCAGGGTTGGGAGACCCAGTACTTC. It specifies CASSSQGWETQYF.

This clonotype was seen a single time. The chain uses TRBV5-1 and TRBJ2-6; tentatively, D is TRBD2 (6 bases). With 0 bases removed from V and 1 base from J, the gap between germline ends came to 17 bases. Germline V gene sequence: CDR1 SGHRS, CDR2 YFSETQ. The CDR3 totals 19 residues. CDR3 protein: CASSLAVGGGASGANVLTF. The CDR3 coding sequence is TGCGCCAGCAGCTTGGCCGTTGGAGGAGGGGCGTCTGGGGCCAACGTCCTGACTTTC.

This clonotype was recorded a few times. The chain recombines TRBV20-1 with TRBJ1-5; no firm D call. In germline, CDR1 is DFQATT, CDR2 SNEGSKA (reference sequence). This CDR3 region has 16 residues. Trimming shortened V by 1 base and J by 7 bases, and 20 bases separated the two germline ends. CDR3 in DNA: TGCAGTGCTAGAGCCCCCCCGCGGGGTCCTGGGCAGCCCCAGCATTTT. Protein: CSARAPPRGPGQPQHF.